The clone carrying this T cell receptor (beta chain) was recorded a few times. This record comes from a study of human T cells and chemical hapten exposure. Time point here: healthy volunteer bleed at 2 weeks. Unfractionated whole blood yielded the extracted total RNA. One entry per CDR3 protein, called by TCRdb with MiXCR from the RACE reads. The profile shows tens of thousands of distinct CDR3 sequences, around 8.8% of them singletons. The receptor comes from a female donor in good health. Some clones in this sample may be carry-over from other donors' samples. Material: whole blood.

CDR3 sequence (DNA): TGCAGCGTTGTTGGTGAGCGGTCCCCCCGGCCTGAGCAGTTCTTC. Translated, it gives CSVVGERSPRPEQFF. The chain recombines TRBV29-1 with TRBJ2-1, with D perhaps matching TRBD2 (5 bases). The CDR3 runs 15 residues. V was clipped by 4 bases and J by 9 bases, with 22 bases between them. In germline, CDR1 is SQVTM, CDR2 ANQGSEA.